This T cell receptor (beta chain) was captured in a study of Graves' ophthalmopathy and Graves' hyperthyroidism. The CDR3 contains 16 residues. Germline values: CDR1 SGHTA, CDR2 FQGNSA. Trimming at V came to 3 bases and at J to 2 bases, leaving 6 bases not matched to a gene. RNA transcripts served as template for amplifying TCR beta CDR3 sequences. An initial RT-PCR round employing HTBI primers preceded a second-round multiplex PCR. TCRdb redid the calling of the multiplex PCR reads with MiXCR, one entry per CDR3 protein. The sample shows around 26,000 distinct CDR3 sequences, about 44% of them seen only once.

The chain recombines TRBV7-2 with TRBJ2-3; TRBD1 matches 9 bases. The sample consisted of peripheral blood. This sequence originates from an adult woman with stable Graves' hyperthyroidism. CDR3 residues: CASSFFGQGITDTQYF. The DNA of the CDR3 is TGTGCCAGCAGCTTCTTCGGACAGGGGATCACAGATACGCAGTATTTT.